Detailed here is one T cell receptor (beta chain). Methods used by the authors: Quantification of nucleated cells was approximated via reference gene primer amplification. Assay used: immunoSEQ multiplex PCR; TCRdb lists only in-frame clones, some missing. The D gene and trimming were derived from the DNA, and the V and J assignments and clone size from that table. The sample contains about 64,000 clones, about 90% of which appear only once. A Seattle source enrolled patients during active infection and followed them longitudinally. The V end lost 6 bases, the J end lost 4 bases, and 12 bases lay between the germline ends. This CDR3 spans 13 amino acids. Germline CDR1 and CDR2: LNHDA and SQIVND (reference sequence). The entry originates in a study of blood T cell repertoires in COVID-19. Study background: PBMCs, B-cell-depleted T cells, or T cells were the source of the cDNA or gDNA that made up the material.

This TCR was recovered from a woman in her fifties or sixties with COVID-19, enrolled during active disease. The chain has TRBV19 and TRBJ1-2; D possibly corresponds to TRBD1 (6 bases). Specimen: peripheral blood. Written as DNA, the CDR3 is TGTGCCAGTAGACCCGGGACACCCTATGGCTACACCTTC. Its protein product is CASRPGTPYGYTF.